This is a list of T cell receptor beta chains from one sample in a study of T cell responses to AZD1222 COVID-19 vaccine. The method was immunoSEQ multiplex PCR; TCRdb's version includes in-frame clones alone and lacks a portion of them. The sample includes about 92,000 clones, about 91% seen only once; the top ten take under 10%. Source: peripheral blood, taken on day 0 of AZD1222 vaccination. The receptors derive from an adult in good health. Both conserved end residues are part of each CDR3. The D gene is left open where the match is weak. Only part of the rows carry a size: once, few, many, or a class if the clone is expanded.

abundance	v_gene	d_gene	j_gene	CDR3aa	CDR3nt
NA	TRBV6-6	TRBD1	TRBJ1-1	CASSRRQGARSTEAFF	TGTGCCAGCAGTCGACGACAGGGGGCGAGAAGCACTGAAGCTTTCTTT
NA	TRBV13	TRBD2	TRBJ2-3	CASRLRYGRAATASTDTQYF	TGTGCCAGCAGGCTACGTTACGGGAGGGCCGCAACAGCTAGCACAGATACGCAGTATTTT
NA	TRBV5-6	NA	TRBJ2-7	CASSGWTLGSFSYEQYF	TGTGCCAGCAGCGGGTGGACTTTAGGGTCCTTCTCCTACGAGCAGTACTTC
NA	TRBV10-1	TRBD2	TRBJ2-7	CASSESLADEQYF	TGCGCCAGCAGTGAGTCTCTAGCGGACGAGCAGTACTTC
once	TRBV28	NA	TRBJ2-7	CASVSGQSYEQYF	TGTGCCAGCGTCTCGGGACAATCCTACGAGCAGTACTTC
NA	TRBV7-2	NA	TRBJ1-2	CASRIQVGNYGYTF	TGTGCCAGCAGGATTCAAGTGGGTAACTATGGCTACACCTTC
NA	TRBV7-8	NA	TRBJ1-5	CASSLAPQAYSNQPQHF	TGTGCCAGCAGCTTAGCGCCGCAGGCTTATAGCAATCAGCCCCAGCATTTT
NA	TRBV19	TRBD1	TRBJ1-1	CASHGGTGGVNTEAFF	TGTGCCAGTCACGGAGGGACAGGGGGCGTGAACACTGAAGCTTTCTTT
NA	TRBV25-1	TRBD1	TRBJ2-4	CASSESGDRVRGIQYF	TGTGCCAGCAGTGAGTCCGGGGACAGGGTTCGAGGCATTCAGTACTTC
once	TRBV7-8	TRBD2	TRBJ2-7	CASSPRPGTSGISEQYF	TGTGCCAGCAGCCCCCGCCCTGGGACTAGCGGGATCTCCGAGCAGTACTTC
once	TRBV18	NA	TRBJ2-3	CASSPRSGTEGTDTQYF	TGTGCCAGCTCACCACGAAGCGGGACAGAGGGCACAGATACGCAGTATTTT
NA	TRBV9	NA	TRBJ1-2	CASSTHRANYGYTF	TGTGCCAGCAGCACCCACAGGGCTAACTATGGCTACACCTTC
once	TRBV6-1	TRBD1	TRBJ2-5	CASSDRGLKTQYF	TGTGCCAGCAGTGACAGGGGGCTGAAGACCCAGTACTTC
once	TRBV4-3	NA	TRBJ1-6	CASSQQHYRVASSYNSPLHF	TGCGCCAGCAGCCAACAACATTACAGGGTAGCGAGCTCCTATAATTCACCCCTCCACTTT
NA	TRBV9	NA	TRBJ2-2	CASSVAAKSGELFF	TGTGCCAGCAGCGTAGCGGCAAAGAGCGGGGAGCTGTTTTTT
NA	TRBV4-1	TRBD1	TRBJ1-5	CASSQTGGGRDQPQHF	TGCGCCAGCAGCCAAACAGGAGGGGGCAGGGATCAGCCCCAGCATTTT
NA	TRBV30	TRBD1	TRBJ1-2	CAWSGGGGANYGYTF	TGTGCCTGGTCAGGGGGCGGTGGTGCAAACTATGGCTACACCTTC
NA	TRBV12-5	TRBD1	TRBJ2-1	CASGWGTGLNEQFF	TGTGCTAGTGGCTGGGGGACAGGGCTCAATGAGCAGTTCTTC
NA	TRBV28	TRBD1	TRBJ2-7	CASLTGALGEQYF	TGTGCCAGCCTGACAGGGGCCCTAGGCGAGCAGTACTTC
NA	TRBV5-5	NA	TRBJ1-6	CASSLGARGDSPLHF	TGTGCCAGCAGCTTGGGGGCCCGAGGGGATTCACCCCTCCACTTT
NA	TRBV7-2	NA	TRBJ1-6	CASSFRGSSPLHF	TGTGCCAGCAGCTTCAGGGGCAGCTCACCCCTCCACTTT
NA	TRBV14	NA	TRBJ1-6	CASSQGQGLRSLHF	TGTGCCAGCAGCCAGGGTCAGGGGCTTAGGTCCCTCCACTTT
few	TRBV29-1	TRBD2	TRBJ2-1	CSVEDRGSGSGGNEQFF	TGCAGCGTTGAAGATCGGGGTAGCGGGAGTGGAGGCAATGAGCAGTTCTTC
NA	TRBV7-3	TRBD2	TRBJ2-2	CASSSRLGLASTGELFF	TGTGCCAGCAGCTCCCGCCTGGGACTAGCCAGCACCGGGGAGCTGTTTTTT
NA	TRBV5-8	TRBD1	TRBJ1-5	CASSWDRGSQPQHF	TGTGCCAGCAGCTGGGACAGGGGGAGTCAGCCCCAGCATTTT
NA	TRBV7-3	NA	TRBJ2-1	CASSLVGPNNEQFF	TGTGCCAGCAGCTTAGTAGGGCCCAACAATGAGCAGTTCTTC
NA	TRBV5-1	NA	TRBJ1-4	CASSSDTNTATNEKLFF	TGCGCCAGCAGCTCCGACACCAATACCGCAACTAATGAAAAACTGTTTTTT
NA	TRBV6-2/TRBV6-3	TRBD1	TRBJ2-5	CASSPVGTAQETQYF	TGTGCCAGCAGTCCCGTGGGGACAGCACAAGAGACCCAGTACTTC
NA	TRBV2	NA	TRBJ1-5	CASSARTGSNQPQHF	TGTGCCAGCAGCGCCCGGACTGGGAGCAATCAGCCCCAGCATTTT
NA	TRBV19	NA	TRBJ1-1	CASSRGKMNTEAFF	TGTGCCAGTAGTAGGGGAAAAATGAACACTGAAGCTTTCTTT
NA	TRBV18	NA	TRBJ1-6	CASSVGRDSPLHF	TGTGCCAGCTCGGTCGGGCGGGATTCACCCCTCCACTTT
NA	TRBV10-2	NA	TRBJ1-1	CASSPLTTYPNTEAFF	TGCGCCAGCAGTCCTCTGACCACCTATCCGAACACTGAAGCTTTCTTT
NA	TRBV5-1	NA	TRBJ2-2	CASSLDGYGELFF	TGCGCCAGCAGCTTGGATGGGTACGGGGAGCTGTTTTTT
NA	TRBV3-1/TRBV3-2	NA	TRBJ1-2	CASSQGQVGYTF	TGTGCCAGCAGCCAAGGGCAGGTTGGCTACACCTTC
NA	TRBV27	TRBD1	TRBJ2-3	CASSQDRARTDTQYF	TGTGCCAGCAGCCAGGACAGGGCACGCACAGATACGCAGTATTTT
NA	TRBV6-4	NA	TRBJ2-7	CASSDGKEMYEQYF	TGTGCCAGCAGTGACGGGAAGGAGATGTACGAGCAGTACTTC
once	TRBV5-1	NA	TRBJ1-6	CASGAEVDSPLHF	TGCGCCAGCGGCGCGGAGGTAGATTCACCCCTCCACTTT
NA	TRBV7-2	TRBD1	TRBJ1-2	CASSLALGGGYTF	TGTGCCAGCAGCTTAGCATTAGGGGGCGGCTACACCTTC
NA	TRBV2	NA	TRBJ2-2	CASSEGTGNTGELFF	TGTGCCAGCAGTGAGGGTACAGGGAACACCGGGGAGCTGTTTTTT
once	TRBV12-3/TRBV12-4	NA	TRBJ2-7	CASRGGLYEQYF	TGTGCCAGCAGGGGGGGGCTCTACGAGCAGTACTTC
NA	TRBV7-9	NA	TRBJ1-1	CASSLGSGVTEAFF	TGTGCCAGCAGCTTAGGTTCGGGGGTCACTGAAGCTTTCTTT
NA	TRBV7-2	NA	TRBJ2-3	CASTLTLLGTDTQYF	TGTGCCAGCACCCTCACGCTACTCGGCACAGATACGCAGTATTTT
few	TRBV28	NA	TRBJ2-2	CATHSGELFF	TGTGCCACCCATTCCGGGGAGCTGTTTTTT
NA	TRBV7-2	NA	TRBJ1-5	CARPGCPHNQPQHF	TGTGCCAGACCCGGCTGTCCTCACAATCAGCCCCAGCATTTT
NA	TRBV7-9	NA	TRBJ1-6	CASSLSRGVNSPLHF	TGTGCCAGCAGCTTATCTAGAGGAGTGAATTCACCCCTCCACTTT
NA	TRBV7-8	NA	TRBJ1-5	CASSRGGNNQPQHF	TGTGCCAGCAGCCGAGGGGGGAACAATCAGCCCCAGCATTTT
NA	TRBV5-5	NA	TRBJ1-1	CASSLLRLNTEAFF	TGTGCCAGCAGCTTATTACGGTTAAACACTGAAGCTTTCTTT
NA	TRBV7-5	NA	TRBJ2-7	CATHRGLETFYEQYF	TGTGCCACGCACAGGGGTTTGGAGACCTTCTACGAGCAGTACTTC
many	TRBV6-2/TRBV6-3	TRBD1	TRBJ1-1	CASSTLDRGHGAEAFF	TGTGCCAGCAGTACCCTAGACAGGGGGCATGGTGCTGAAGCTTTCTTT
NA	TRBV10-3	NA	TRBJ2-1	CAIRPTLSSYNEQFF	TGTGCCATCAGGCCGACCTTGAGCTCCTACAATGAGCAGTTCTTC
NA	TRBV2	NA	TRBJ1-1	CASSEGPGGNTEAFF	TGTGCCAGCAGTGAGGGTCCAGGTGGGAACACTGAAGCTTTCTTT
NA	TRBV7-2	NA	TRBJ2-4	CASSPRRGQNIQYF	TGTGCCAGCAGCCCCCGGAGGGGACAAAACATTCAGTACTTC
NA	TRBV28	NA	TRBJ1-2	CASSEAEGYGYTF	TGTGCCAGCAGTGAAGCGGAGGGCTATGGCTACACCTTC
NA	TRBV5-5	NA	TRBJ1-5	CASSLSRVSNQPQHF	TGTGCCAGCAGCTTGAGCAGGGTTAGCAATCAGCCCCAGCATTTT
NA	TRBV7-2	NA	TRBJ2-3	CASSSRLAASTDTQYF	TGTGCCAGCAGCTCTAGATTAGCGGCTAGCACAGATACGCAGTATTTT
NA	TRBV28	NA	TRBJ1-1	CASSWGRLGSEAFF	TGTGCCAGCAGTTGGGGACGGTTAGGATCTGAAGCTTTCTTT
NA	TRBV29-1	NA	TRBJ1-2	CSVEMGTLTGGYTF	TGCAGCGTTGAAATGGGTACATTGACCGGTGGCTACACCTTC
NA	TRBV7-2	TRBD1	TRBJ1-4	CASSRTGPNEKLFF	TGTGCCAGCAGCCGGACAGGACCTAATGAAAAACTGTTTTTT
NA	TRBV3-1/TRBV3-2	NA	TRBJ1-1	CASSPPGEASNTEAFF	TGTGCCAGCAGCCCCCCGGGGGAGGCCTCGAACACTGAAGCTTTCTTT
NA	TRBV6-6	NA	TRBJ2-7	CAGRHSYEQYF	TGTGCCGGCCGTCACTCCTACGAGCAGTACTTC